The 10 T cell receptor beta chains in this list originate from one sample, sequenced in a study of cytomegalovirus exposure and HLA in healthy donors. Sequencing was performed with immunoSEQ multiplex PCR; in TCRdb, only in-frame clones are kept and a portion is missing. The table has 150,000 to 200,000 clones, around nine tenths seen once. The sequenced material came from PBMCs. The receptor set was obtained from a woman between 25 and 40 years old in good health and CMV-seronegative.

This sequence joins TRBV4-2 and TRBJ1-4; 11 bases match TRBD1. The CDR3 covers 18 residues. Germline V gene sequence: CDR1 LGHNA, CDR2 YNFKEQ. Trimming removed 0 bases from V and 0 bases from J; junction bases left unmatched: 3. CDR3 residues: CASSQDRDRGSTNEKLFF. In DNA, the CDR3 is TGTGCCAGCAGCCAAGATCGGGACAGGGGGTCAACTAATGAAAAACTGTTTTTT.

The CDR3 DNA reads as TGTGCCAGCAGCTTCGGGTTTCAGAGACTGTTCTTC. As protein: CASSFGFQRLFF. This chain links TRBV7-2 with TRBJ2-1; D uncertain. The CDR3 contains 12 residues. Trimming stripped 3 bases from V and 15 bases from J, with 15 bases between. Germline V gives CDR1 SGHTA, CDR2 FQGNSA.

CDR3 amino acids: CASSSGTGYYEQYF. CDR3 bases: TGTGCCAGCAGCTCGGGGACAGGGTACTACGAGCAGTACTTC. The rearrangement joins TRBV7-9 to TRBJ2-7; 9 bases map to TRBD1. Germline V CDR1 and CDR2: SEHNR, FQNEAQ (reference sequence). V gave up 4 bases and J gave up 3 bases; unmatched junction bases: 4. The CDR3 sequence is 14 residues long.

In nucleotides, the CDR3 is TGTGCCACAACAGAACAGGGAAACCCCATAGAGCCCCAGCATTTT. Translating gives CATTEQGNPIEPQHF. The rearrangement uses TRBV19 and TRBJ1-5; possibly TRBD1 for D (6 bases). Trimming removed 10 bases at V and 8 bases at J, with 24 bases between. The CDR3 is 15 residues long. CDR1 is LNHDA and CDR2 is SQIVND in the germline V gene (reference sequence).

The gene calls are TRBV27 and TRBJ1-1, with TRBD1 as a possible D gene (5 bases). This CDR3 has 15 amino acids. V lost 4 bases and J 1 base, leaving 13 bases between the germline ends. The germline V gene has CDR1 MNHEY and CDR2 SMNVEV (reference sequence). This chain's CDR3 is CASSSPSRANTEAFF. CDR3 nucleotides: TGTGCCAGCAGTTCCCCCAGCAGGGCGAACACTGAAGCTTTCTTT.

This chain connects TRBV29-1 to TRBJ2-5; D may be TRBD2 (8 bases). V gave up 0 bases and J gave up 3 bases, with 17 bases separating them. This CDR3 contains 16 residues. The germline V gene encodes CDR1 SQVTM and CDR2 ANQGSEA. The CDR3 is CSVEDLRGDSEETQYF. In DNA form, the CDR3 reads TGCAGCGTTGAAGATCTGCGGGGGGACAGCGAAGAGACCCAGTACTTC.

In regard to this clone: At one end the junction does not follow the germline gene, possibly because of a read error. The chain employs TRBV27 and TRBJ2-5; the match to TRBD2 covers 7 bases. Germline values: CDR1 MNHEY, CDR2 SMNVEV (reference sequence). CDR3 length: 14 residues. The CDR3 region has the DNA TGTGCCAGCAGTCTATCGGGGGGTGCCTGGGTCCAGTACTTC. This codes for CASSLSGGAWVQYF.

CDR3 DNA: TGTGCCATCAGTGAATTAGAGGGACAGCCCCAGCATTTT. Protein sequence: CAISELEGQPQHF. This chain uses TRBV10-3 with TRBJ1-5; D remains unclear. The CDR3 contains 13 residues. Deletions cut 3 bases from V and 7 bases from J, with 10 bases between. Looked up from germline, CDR1 is ENHRY and CDR2 is SYGVKD.

V gene TRBV6-6 combines with J gene TRBJ2-1; 8 nucleotides align to TRBD2. The CDR3 totals 13 residues. Trimming removed 6 bases from V and 14 bases from J; junction bases left unmatched: 12. Germline CDR1 MNHNY, CDR2 SVGAGI (reference sequence). CDR3 loop: CASSSDSSRGEFF. CDR3 bases: TGTGCCAGCAGCTCCGATTCCTCGCGGGGGGAGTTCTTC.

The V and J genes are TRBV19 and TRBJ1-1; D is possibly TRBD1 (6 bases). The CDR3 consists of 14 residues. Germline CDR1 is LNHDA and CDR2 is SQIVND (reference sequence). Trimming took off 1 base at V and 3 bases at J, with 9 bases between the two ends. CDR3 DNA: TGTGCCAGTAGTATAGGGACAGTGTACACTGAAGCTTTCTTT. This gives the protein CASSIGTVYTEAFF.